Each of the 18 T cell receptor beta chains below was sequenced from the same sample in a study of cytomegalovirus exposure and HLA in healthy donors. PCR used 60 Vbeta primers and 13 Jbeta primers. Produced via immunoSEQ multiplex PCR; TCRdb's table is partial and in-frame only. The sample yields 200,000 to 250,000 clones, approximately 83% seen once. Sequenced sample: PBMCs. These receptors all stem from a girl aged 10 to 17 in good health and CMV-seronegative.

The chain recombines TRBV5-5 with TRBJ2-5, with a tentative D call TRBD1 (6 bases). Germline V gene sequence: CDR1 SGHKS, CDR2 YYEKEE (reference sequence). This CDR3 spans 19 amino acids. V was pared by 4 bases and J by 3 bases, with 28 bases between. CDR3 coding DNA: TGTGCCAGCAGCGGCTCGGGACAAAAGGCTTTAAGTAGGAAAGAGACCCAGTACTTC. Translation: CASSGSGQKALSRKETQYF. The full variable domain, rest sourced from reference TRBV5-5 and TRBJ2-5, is DAGVTQSPTHLIKTRGQQVTLRCSPISGHKSVSWYQQVLGQGPQFIFQYYEKEERGRGNFPDRFSARQFPNYSSELNVNALLLGDSALYLCASSGSGQKALSRKETQYFGPGTRLLVL.

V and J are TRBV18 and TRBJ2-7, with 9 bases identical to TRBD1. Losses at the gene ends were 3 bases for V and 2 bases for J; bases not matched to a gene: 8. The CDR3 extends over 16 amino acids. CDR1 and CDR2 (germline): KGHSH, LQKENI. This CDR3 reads CASSPPPGQGTYEQYF. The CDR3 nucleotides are TGTGCCAGCTCACCCCCTCCGGGACAGGGAACCTACGAGCAGTACTTC.

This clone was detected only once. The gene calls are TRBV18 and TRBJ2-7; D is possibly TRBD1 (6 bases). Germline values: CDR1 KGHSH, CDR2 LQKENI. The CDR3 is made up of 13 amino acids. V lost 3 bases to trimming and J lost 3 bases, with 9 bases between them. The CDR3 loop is CASSPRDIYEQYF. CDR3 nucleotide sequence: TGTGCCAGCTCACCTCGGGACATCTACGAGCAGTACTTC.

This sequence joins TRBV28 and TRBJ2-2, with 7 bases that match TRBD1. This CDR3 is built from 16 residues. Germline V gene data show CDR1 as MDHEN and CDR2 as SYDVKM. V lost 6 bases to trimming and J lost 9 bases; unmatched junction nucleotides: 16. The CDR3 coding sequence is TGTGCCAGCAGCTTACGACAGGGTCAAATGCTTAGGGAGCTGTTTTTT. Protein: CASSLRQGQMLRELFF.

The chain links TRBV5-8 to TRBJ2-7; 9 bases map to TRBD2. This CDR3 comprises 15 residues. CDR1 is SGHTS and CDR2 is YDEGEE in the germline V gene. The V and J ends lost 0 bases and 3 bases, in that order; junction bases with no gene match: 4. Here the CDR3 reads CASSLGSGGLYEQYF. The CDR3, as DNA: TGTGCCAGCAGCTTGGGAAGCGGGGGGCTCTACGAGCAGTACTTC.

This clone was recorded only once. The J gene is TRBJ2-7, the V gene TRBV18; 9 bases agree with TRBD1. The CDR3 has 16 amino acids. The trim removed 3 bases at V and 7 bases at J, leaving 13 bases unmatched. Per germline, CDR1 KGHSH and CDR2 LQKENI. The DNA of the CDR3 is TGTGCCAGCTCACCGGGACAGGGAAACGGTTGGGGGGAGCAGTACTTC. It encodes CASSPGQGNGWGEQYF.

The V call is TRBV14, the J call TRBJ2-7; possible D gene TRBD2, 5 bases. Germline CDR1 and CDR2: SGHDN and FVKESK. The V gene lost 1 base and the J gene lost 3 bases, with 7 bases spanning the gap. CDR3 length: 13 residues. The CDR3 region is CASSQVGGYEQYF. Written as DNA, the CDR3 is TGTGCCAGCAGCCAAGTCGGAGGCTACGAGCAGTACTTC.

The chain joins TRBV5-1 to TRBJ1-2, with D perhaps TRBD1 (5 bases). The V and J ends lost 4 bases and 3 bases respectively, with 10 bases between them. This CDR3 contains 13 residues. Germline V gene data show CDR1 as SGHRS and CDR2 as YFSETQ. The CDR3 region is CASSPEGDYGYTF. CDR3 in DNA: TGCGCCAGCAGCCCGGAAGGGGACTATGGCTACACCTTC.

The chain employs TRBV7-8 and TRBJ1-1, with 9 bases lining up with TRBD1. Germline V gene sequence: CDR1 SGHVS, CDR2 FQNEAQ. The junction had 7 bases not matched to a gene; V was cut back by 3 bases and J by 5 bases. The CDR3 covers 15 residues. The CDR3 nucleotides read TGTGCCAGCAGCTTGCCGGGACAGGGACGTACTGAAGCTTTCTTT. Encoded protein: CASSLPGQGRTEAFF.

The CDR3 nucleotides read TGTGCCAGCAGTAGGGGCCTTTCAACTAATGAAAAACTGTTTTTT. This codes for CASSRGLSTNEKLFF. This chain uses TRBV6-5 with TRBJ1-4; tentative D call: TRBD1 (5 bases). Germline V gene lookup returns CDR1 MNHEY and CDR2 SVGAGI. Between the trimmed V and J ends, which lost 5 bases and 0 bases, there was a span of 10 bases. The CDR3 spans 15 residues.

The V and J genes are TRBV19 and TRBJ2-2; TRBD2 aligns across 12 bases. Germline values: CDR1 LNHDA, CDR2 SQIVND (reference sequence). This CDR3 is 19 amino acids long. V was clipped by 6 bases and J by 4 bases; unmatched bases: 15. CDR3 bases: TGTGCCAGTAGCCGAAGAGGACTAGCGGGACTTAGAGGCACCGGGGAGCTGTTTTTT. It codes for CASSRRGLAGLRGTGELFF.

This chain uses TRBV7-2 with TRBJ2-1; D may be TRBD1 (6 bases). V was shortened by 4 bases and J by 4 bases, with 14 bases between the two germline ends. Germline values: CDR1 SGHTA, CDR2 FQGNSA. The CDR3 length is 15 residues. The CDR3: CASSSTGGQYNEQFF. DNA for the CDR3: TGTGCCAGCAGCTCGACAGGCGGGCAGTACAATGAGCAGTTCTTC.

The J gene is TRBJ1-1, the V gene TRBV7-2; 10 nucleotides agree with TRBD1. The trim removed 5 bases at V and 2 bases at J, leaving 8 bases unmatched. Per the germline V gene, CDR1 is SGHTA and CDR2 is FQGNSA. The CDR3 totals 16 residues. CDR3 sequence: CASSVRQGARNTEAFF. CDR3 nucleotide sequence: TGTGCCAGCAGCGTCAGACAGGGGGCGAGAAACACTGAAGCTTTCTTT.

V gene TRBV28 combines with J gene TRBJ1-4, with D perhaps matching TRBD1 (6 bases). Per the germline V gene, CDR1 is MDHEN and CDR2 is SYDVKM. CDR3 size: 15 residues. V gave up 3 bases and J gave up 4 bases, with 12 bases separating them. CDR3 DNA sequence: TGTGCCAGCAGTTTTCACAGGGCCCATAATGAAAAACTGTTTTTT. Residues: CASSFHRAHNEKLFF. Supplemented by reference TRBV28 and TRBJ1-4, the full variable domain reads DVKVTQSSRYLVKRTGEKVFLECVQDMDHENMFWYRQDPGLGLRLIYFSYDVKMKEKGDIPEGYSVSREKKERFSLILESASTNQTSMYLCASSFHRAHNEKLFFGSGTQLSVL.

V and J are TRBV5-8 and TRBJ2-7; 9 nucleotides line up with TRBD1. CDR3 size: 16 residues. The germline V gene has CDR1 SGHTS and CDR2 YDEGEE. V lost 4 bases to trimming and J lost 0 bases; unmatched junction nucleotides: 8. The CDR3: CASSNPGQGFSYEQYF. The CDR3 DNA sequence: TGTGCCAGCAGCAACCCGGGACAGGGCTTCTCCTACGAGCAGTACTTC.

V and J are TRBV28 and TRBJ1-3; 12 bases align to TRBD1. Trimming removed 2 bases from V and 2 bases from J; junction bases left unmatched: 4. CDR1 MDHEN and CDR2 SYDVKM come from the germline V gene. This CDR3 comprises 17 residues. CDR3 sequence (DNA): TGTGCCAGCAGTTTACGGGGACAGGGGGCTCCTGGAAACACCATATATTTT. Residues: CASSLRGQGAPGNTIYF.

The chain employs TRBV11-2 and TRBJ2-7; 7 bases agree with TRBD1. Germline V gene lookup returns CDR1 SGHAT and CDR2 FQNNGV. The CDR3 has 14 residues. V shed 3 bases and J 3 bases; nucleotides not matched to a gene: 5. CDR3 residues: CASSLERTGYEQYF. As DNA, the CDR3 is TGTGCCAGCAGCTTGGAACGGACAGGCTACGAGCAGTACTTC.

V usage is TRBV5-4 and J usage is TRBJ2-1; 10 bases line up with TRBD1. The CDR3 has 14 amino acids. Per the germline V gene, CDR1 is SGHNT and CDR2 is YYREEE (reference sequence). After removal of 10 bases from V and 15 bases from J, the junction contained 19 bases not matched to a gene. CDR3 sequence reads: CADHSGTGAFQPFF. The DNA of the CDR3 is TGTGCCGACCACTCCGGGACAGGGGCCTTCCAGCCGTTCTTC. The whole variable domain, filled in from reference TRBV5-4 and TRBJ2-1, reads ETGVTQSPTHLIKTRGQQVTLRCSSQSGHNTVSWYQQALGQGPQFIFQYYREEENGRGNFPPRFSGLQFPNYSSELNVNALELDDSALYLCADHSGTGAFQPFFGPGTRLTVL.